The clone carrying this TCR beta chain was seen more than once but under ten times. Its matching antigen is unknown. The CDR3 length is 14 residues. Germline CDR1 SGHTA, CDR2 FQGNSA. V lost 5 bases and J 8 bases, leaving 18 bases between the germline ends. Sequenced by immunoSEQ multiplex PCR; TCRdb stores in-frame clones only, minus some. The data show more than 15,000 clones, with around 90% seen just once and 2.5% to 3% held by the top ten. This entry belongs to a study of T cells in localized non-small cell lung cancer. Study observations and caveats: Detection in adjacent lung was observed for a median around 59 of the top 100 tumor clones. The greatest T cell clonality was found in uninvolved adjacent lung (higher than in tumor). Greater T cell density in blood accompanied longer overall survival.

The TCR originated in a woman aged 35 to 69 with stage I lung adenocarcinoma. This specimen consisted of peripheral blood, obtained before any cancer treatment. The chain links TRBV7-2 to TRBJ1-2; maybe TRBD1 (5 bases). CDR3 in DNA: TGTGCCAGCAGCCCTTGGGGGGTGCTCGGCGGCTACACCTTC. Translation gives CASSPWGVLGGYTF.